This is a list of T cell receptor beta chains from one sample in a study of cytomegalovirus exposure and HLA in healthy donors. TCRdb's copy holds only in-frame clones and misses some; the assay was immunoSEQ multiplex PCR. The table includes 35,000 to 50,000 clones, about 94% detected once. The sequenced sample was PBMCs. The receptor source for this set is a man younger than 30 in good health and CMV-seronegative. Both conserved end residues are part of each CDR3. The D gene is left open where the match is weak. Clone size is stated in some rows and not others, as once, few, many or a class when expanded.

v_call	j_call	d_call	clone_size	cdr3_nt	cdr3_aa
TRBV5-6	TRBJ2-1	.	once	TGTGCCAGCAGCTTTGCCCTTGGGGGCTTTGGTGATGAGCAGTTCTTC	CASSFALGGFGDEQFF
TRBV7-3	TRBJ2-2	.	.	TGTGCCAGCAGAAACGGGGGAGCTGGCACCGGGGAGCTGTTTTTT	CASRNGGAGTGELFF
TRBV10-3	TRBJ2-3	.	.	TGTGCCATCAGCGCCGGGCGGGGAAGCACAGATACGCAGTATTTT	CAISAGRGSTDTQYF
TRBV19	TRBJ2-4	.	.	TGTGCCAGCCTACAGGGTACGCAAAACATTCAGTACTTC	CASLQGTQNIQYF
TRBV14	TRBJ2-7	.	.	TGTGCCAGCAGCCTCAAGGGGTGGGAGCAGTACTTC	CASSLKGWEQYF
TRBV5-4	TRBJ2-7	TRBD2	.	TGTGCCAGCAGCACCGGGACTAGCGGGAGTCTCGCCGAGCAGTACTTC	CASSTGTSGSLAEQYF
TRBV28	TRBJ2-7	TRBD1	.	TGTGCCAGCAGTACTCCGGGACAGGGTTACGAGCAGTACTTC	CASSTPGQGYEQYF
TRBV10-3	TRBJ2-5	.	.	TGTGCCACAAGTAGACAGCGCTCCCAAGAGACCCAGTACTTC	CATSRQRSQETQYF
TRBV6-6	TRBJ2-7	TRBD2	.	TGTGCCAGCAGTACCCCTCGGGGGGTTGTCTACGAGCAGTACTTC	CASSTPRGVVYEQYF
TRBV7-6	TRBJ2-7	.	.	TGTGCCAGCAGCTTAGCGGGCGGGACCGAGCAGTACTTC	CASSLAGGTEQYF
TRBV5-1	TRBJ2-1	TRBD2	few	TGCGCCAGCACCCCGGGCGGGGGGGTCGATGAGCAGTTCTTC	CASTPGGGVDEQFF
TRBV7-9	TRBJ1-1	.	.	TGTGCCAGCAGCCCCCAGACGGGGAACACTGAAGCTTTCTTT	CASSPQTGNTEAFF
TRBV9	TRBJ2-7	TRBD2	.	TGTGCCAGCAGCCAAGCACTAGCGGGAGGGGGTGAGCAGTACTTC	CASSQALAGGGEQYF
TRBV7-2	TRBJ1-3	.	.	TGTGCCAGCAGCTTCCGGGACTCCTCCGGAAACACCATATATTTT	CASSFRDSSGNTIYF
TRBV2	TRBJ1-5	TRBD1	.	TGTGCCAGCAGTCCAGAGAGGGGACAGTCCAATCAGCCCCAGCATTTT	CASSPERGQSNQPQHF
TRBV5-1	TRBJ1-2	TRBD1	.	TGCGCCAGCAGCCCACGGACAGGGGCGAGGTATGGCTACACCTTC	CASSPRTGARYGYTF
TRBV25-1	TRBJ1-2	.	.	TGTGCCAGCAACGCCGGGTCCACATATGGCTACACCTTC	CASNAGSTYGYTF
TRBV7-6	TRBJ1-5	TRBD1	.	TGTGCCAGCAGCCTGGGACAGGGTATTCAGCCCCAGCATTTT	CASSLGQGIQPQHF
TRBV5-5	TRBJ2-3	TRBD1	.	TGTGCCAGCAGCGACGGACAGGGTACAGATACGCAGTATTTT	CASSDGQGTDTQYF
TRBV5-1	TRBJ2-1	TRBD2	.	TGCGCCAGCAGCTTGGAGACTAGCGGATACAATGAGCAGTTCTTC	CASSLETSGYNEQFF
TRBV19	TRBJ1-2	TRBD1	once	TGTGCCAGTAGTGAACAGGGGCTTAACTATGGCTACACCTTC	CASSEQGLNYGYTF
TRBV6-5	TRBJ2-1	.	.	TGTGCCAGCAGTTTACGGGGGAATGAGCAGTTCTTC	CASSLRGNEQFF
TRBV2	TRBJ2-3	TRBD2	.	TGTGCCAGGAGCGGGGGGCCGTCGGATACGCAGTATTTT	CARSGGPSDTQYF
TRBV19	TRBJ1-5	.	once	TGTGCCAGTAGTAGCGGAGCTAGTCAGCCCCAGCATTTT	CASSSGASQPQHF
TRBV15	TRBJ2-1	TRBD1	once	TGTGCCACCAGCAGAGGGGGGACAGATGACAATGAGCAGTTCTTC	CATSRGGTDDNEQFF
TRBV10-3	TRBJ2-1	TRBD1	.	TGTGCCATCAGATGGGGACAGGGGGTTAATGAGCAGTTCTTC	CAIRWGQGVNEQFF
TRBV18	TRBJ2-7	TRBD1	.	TGTGCCAGCTCACGGGACAGCTACGAGCAGTACTTC	CASSRDSYEQYF
TRBV27	TRBJ2-3	.	.	TGTGCCAGCAGTTTATCGGGAGGAAACGCAGATACGCAGTATTTT	CASSLSGGNADTQYF
TRBV27	TRBJ1-4	.	.	TGTGCCAGCAGTAGGTACTTTCAGGGTCGAGATAATGAAAAACTGTTTTTT	CASSRYFQGRDNEKLFF
TRBV5-8	TRBJ1-5	.	.	TGTGCCAGCAGCTGGAGGATTGGGTCTAGCAATCAGCCCCAGCATTTT	CASSWRIGSSNQPQHF
TRBV7-8	TRBJ1-5	.	.	TGTGCCAGCAGCTTGTCAGGTGGGGATGGGGGCGTACAGCCCCAGCATTTT	CASSLSGGDGGVQPQHF
TRBV9	TRBJ2-6	TRBD1	.	TGTGCCAGCAGCGCCCAGGGGGTCTCTGGGGCCAACGTCCTGACTTTC	CASSAQGVSGANVLTF
TRBV9	TRBJ2-1	.	.	TGTGCCAGCAGCGTAGTGGGGTCAGGGTCCTACAATGAGCAGTTCTTC	CASSVVGSGSYNEQFF